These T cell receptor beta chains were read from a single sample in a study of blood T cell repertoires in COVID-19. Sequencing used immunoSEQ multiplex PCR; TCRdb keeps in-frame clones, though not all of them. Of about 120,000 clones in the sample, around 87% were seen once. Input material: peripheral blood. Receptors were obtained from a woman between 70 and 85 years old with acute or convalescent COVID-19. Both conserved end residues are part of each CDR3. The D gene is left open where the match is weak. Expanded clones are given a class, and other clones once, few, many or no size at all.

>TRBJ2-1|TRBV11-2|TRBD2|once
CASSLDLAGREQFF
TGTGCCAGCAGCTTAGACCTAGCGGGGCGTGAGCAGTTCTTC
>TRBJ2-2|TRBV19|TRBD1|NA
CASSPYRGQANTGELFF
TGTGCCAGCTCCCCGTACAGGGGGCAGGCGAACACCGGGGAGCTGTTTTTT
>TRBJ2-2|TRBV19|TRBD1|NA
CASSTGGADTGELFF
TGTGCCAGTTCTACAGGGGGCGCGGACACCGGGGAGCTGTTTTTT
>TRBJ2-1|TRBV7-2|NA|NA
CASSPGSYNEQFF
TGTGCCAGCAGCCCAGGGTCCTACAATGAGCAGTTCTTC
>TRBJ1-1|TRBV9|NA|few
CASSTRTGSEAFF
TGTGCCAGCAGCACCCGAACAGGGTCCGAAGCTTTCTTT
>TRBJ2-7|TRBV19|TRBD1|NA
CASSPGQANYEQYF
TGTGCCAGCAGCCCGGGACAGGCGAACTACGAGCAGTACTTC
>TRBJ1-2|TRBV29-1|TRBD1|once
CSVEQGVNGYTF
TGCAGCGTTGAACAGGGGGTTAACGGCTACACCTTC
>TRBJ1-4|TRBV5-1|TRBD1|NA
CASSTGRDRGREKLFF
TGCGCCAGCAGCACGGGTAGGGACAGGGGGCGTGAAAAACTGTTTTTT
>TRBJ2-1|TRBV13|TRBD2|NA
CASYRRASGGADEQFF
TGTGCCAGCTATCGGAGGGCTAGCGGGGGGGCTGATGAGCAGTTCTTC
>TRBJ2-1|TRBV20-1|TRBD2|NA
CSASLAGVDTEQFF
TGCAGTGCTAGTTTAGCGGGGGTAGATACTGAGCAGTTCTTC
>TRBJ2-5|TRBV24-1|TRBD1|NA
CATSEGQGVGQETQYF
TGTGCCACCAGTGAAGGACAGGGGGTAGGGCAAGAGACCCAGTACTTC
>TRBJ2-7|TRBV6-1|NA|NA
CASSEGLGEQYF
TGTGCCAGCAGTGAAGGTCTAGGCGAGCAGTACTTC
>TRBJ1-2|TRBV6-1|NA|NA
CASSEGHLGYGYTF
TGTGCCAGCAGTGAAGGGCACCTTGGCTATGGCTACACCTTC
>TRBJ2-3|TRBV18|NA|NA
CASSRRGSFSTDTQYF
TGTGCCAGCTCACGAAGGGGGTCTTTTAGCACAGATACGCAGTATTTT
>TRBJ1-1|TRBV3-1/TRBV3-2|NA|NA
CASSHRDILNTEAFF
TGTGCCAGCAGCCACCGGGACATCTTGAACACTGAAGCTTTCTTT
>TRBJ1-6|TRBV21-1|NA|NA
CASSKRSSYNSPLHF
TGTGCCAGCAGCAAGCGGAGCTCCTATAATTCACCCCTCCACTTT
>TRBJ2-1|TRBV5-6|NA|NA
CASSYYRALNEQFF
TGTGCCAGCAGCTACTACAGGGCCCTCAATGAGCAGTTCTTC
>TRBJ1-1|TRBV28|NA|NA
CASLGGGTEAFF
TGTGCCAGTTTAGGGGGGGGCACTGAAGCTTTCTTT
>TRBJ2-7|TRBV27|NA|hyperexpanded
CATRRAVSSYEQYF
TGTGCCACCCGGAGGGCCGTAAGCTCCTACGAGCAGTACTTC
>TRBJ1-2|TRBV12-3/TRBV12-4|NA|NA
CASSLDGTAYTF
TGTGCCAGCAGTTTAGACGGAACAGCCTACACCTTC
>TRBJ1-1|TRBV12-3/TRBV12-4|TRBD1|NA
CASTTGGPTEAFF
TGTGCCAGCACTACAGGGGGCCCCACTGAAGCTTTCTTT
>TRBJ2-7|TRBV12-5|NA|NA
CASGDPRQDILAYEQYF
TGTGCTAGTGGTGACCCGAGACAGGATATTTTGGCCTACGAGCAGTACTTC
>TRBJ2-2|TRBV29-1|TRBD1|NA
CSGGQGNTGELFF
TGCAGCGGGGGACAGGGTAACACCGGGGAGCTGTTTTTT
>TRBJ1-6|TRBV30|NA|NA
CAWTPGFPLDPLHF
TGTGCCTGGACCCCCGGGTTCCCCCTTGATCCCCTCCACTTT
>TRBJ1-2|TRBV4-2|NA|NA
CASSLSGLYGYTF
TGTGCCAGCAGTCTTAGCGGACTCTATGGCTACACCTTC
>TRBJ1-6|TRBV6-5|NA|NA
CASSQDGISPLHF
TGTGCCAGCAGTCAGGACGGGATTTCACCCCTCCACTTT
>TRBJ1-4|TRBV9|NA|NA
CASSVRAVGEKLFF
TGTGCCAGCAGCGTCAGGGCAGTGGGGGAAAAACTGTTTTTT
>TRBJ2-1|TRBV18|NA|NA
CASSPRALAFDEQFF
TGTGCCAGCTCACCCCGAGCTCTAGCGTTCGATGAGCAGTTCTTC
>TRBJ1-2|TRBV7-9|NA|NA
CASSLEGVFYGYTF
TGTGCCAGCAGCTTAGAAGGGGTTTTCTATGGCTACACCTTC
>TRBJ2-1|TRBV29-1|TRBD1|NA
CSVEGGRTGHYNEQFF
TGCAGCGTTGAAGGGGGTAGGACAGGTCACTACAATGAGCAGTTCTTC
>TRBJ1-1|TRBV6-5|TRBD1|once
CASSAGTGMNTEAFF
TGTGCCAGCAGCGCCGGGACAGGTATGAACACTGAAGCTTTCTTT
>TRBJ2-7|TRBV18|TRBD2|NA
CASSPRSGGTYEQYF
TGTGCCAGCTCACCACGGAGCGGGGGAACCTACGAGCAGTACTTC
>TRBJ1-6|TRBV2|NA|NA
CAAETSASSYNSPLHF
TGTGCCGCTGAAACGTCGGCTAGCTCCTATAATTCACCCCTCCACTTT
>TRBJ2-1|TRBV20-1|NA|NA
CSARQNNEQFF
TGCAGTGCTAGACAAAACAATGAGCAGTTCTTC
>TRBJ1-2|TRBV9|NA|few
CASSVDSRRGQTPNYGYTF
TGTGCCAGCAGCGTAGATAGTAGAAGGGGCCAAACCCCTAACTATGGCTACACCTTC
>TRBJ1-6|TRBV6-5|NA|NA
CASSSPGLFSLHF
TGTGCCAGCAGTTCCCCAGGCCTCTTTTCCCTCCACTTT
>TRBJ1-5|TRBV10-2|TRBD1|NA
CASSESRGQGGNQPQHF
TGCGCCAGCAGTGAGTCGAGGGGACAGGGGGGGAATCAGCCCCAGCATTTT
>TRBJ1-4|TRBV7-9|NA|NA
CASSPRRTAFNEKLFF
TGTGCCAGCAGCCCGAGGCGGACAGCCTTTAATGAAAAACTGTTTTTT
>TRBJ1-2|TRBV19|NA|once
CASSPRELWYGYTF
TGTGCCAGTAGTCCCCGGGAGCTGTGGTATGGCTACACCTTC
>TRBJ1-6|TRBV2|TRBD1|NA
CASSPGQGALNSPLHF
TGTGCCAGCAGTCCGGGACAGGGGGCACTTAATTCACCCCTCCACTTT
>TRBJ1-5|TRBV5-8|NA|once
CASSTTGDNSNQPQHF
TGTGCCAGCAGCACCACAGGCGACAATAGCAATCAGCCCCAGCATTTT
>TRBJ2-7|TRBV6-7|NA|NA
CASLPGGRGPSYEQYF
TGTGCCAGCCTCCCCGGGGGGCGGGGGCCCTCCTACGAGCAGTACTTC
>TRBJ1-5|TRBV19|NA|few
CASSIFPNQPQHF
TGTGCCAGTAGTATATTTCCGAATCAGCCCCAGCATTTT
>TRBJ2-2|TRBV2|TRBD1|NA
CASRETGYTGELFF
TGTGCCAGCAGAGAGACAGGGTACACCGGGGAGCTGTTTTTT
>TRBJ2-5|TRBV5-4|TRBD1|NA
CASSPTSTGTGGTQYF
TGTGCCAGCAGCCCAACCTCCACAGGAACAGGGGGGACCCAGTACTTC
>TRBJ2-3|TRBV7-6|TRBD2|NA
CASSLSGGGVDTQYF
TGTGCCAGCAGCTTAAGTGGCGGGGGGGTAGATACGCAGTATTTT
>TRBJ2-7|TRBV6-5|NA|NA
CASSYSGTNEQYF
TGTGCCAGCAGTTACTCCGGGACAAACGAGCAGTACTTC
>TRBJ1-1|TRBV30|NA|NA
CAWSVSGDTEAFF
TGTGCCTGGAGTGTAAGCGGGGACACTGAAGCTTTCTTT
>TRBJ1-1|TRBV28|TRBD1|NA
CASLDRSNTEAFF
TGTGCCAGCCTGGACAGGTCGAACACTGAAGCTTTCTTT
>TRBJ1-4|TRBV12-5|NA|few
CASGFRTDGGYEKLFF
TGTGCTAGTGGTTTTAGAACGGACGGAGGATATGAAAAACTGTTTTTT
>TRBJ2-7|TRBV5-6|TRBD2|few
CASSLASGGPRSSYEQYF
TGTGCCAGCAGCTTGGCTAGCGGGGGACCCAGGAGCTCCTACGAGCAGTACTTC
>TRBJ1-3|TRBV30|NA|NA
CAWSAQGNTIYF
TGTGCCTGGAGTGCCCAGGGGAACACCATATATTTT
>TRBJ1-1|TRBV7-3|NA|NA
CASSYSSENTEAFF
TGTGCCAGCAGCTACAGCTCGGAGAACACTGAAGCTTTCTTT